Listed below are T cell receptor beta chains from one sample, sequenced in a study of Graves' ophthalmopathy and Graves' hyperthyroidism. In TCRdb, the multiplex PCR reads were re-called with MiXCR into one record per CDR3 protein. The sample includes almost 400,000 distinct CDR3 sequences, around 17% seen only once; the top ten take about 1.6%. Sequences were obtained from peripheral blood. These receptor sequences come from a woman aged 18-30 years with Graves' ophthalmopathy. Both conserved end residues are part of each CDR3. D genes are given only for firm matches. Clone size is shown for a subset of rows, as once, few, many or a class of expanded clone.

j_call: TRBJ1-5
clone_size: many
d_call: -
v_call: TRBV18
cdr3_aa: CASSRGQPNQPQHF
cdr3_nt: TGTGCCAGCTCACGAGGTCAGCCCAATCAGCCCCAGCATTTT

j_call: TRBJ2-2
clone_size: many
d_call: -
v_call: TRBV19
cdr3_aa: CALGVDGTGELFF
cdr3_nt: TGTGCCCTCGGGGTTGACGGCACCGGGGAGCTGTTTTTT

j_call: TRBJ2-5
clone_size: -
d_call: TRBD1
v_call: TRBV7-2
cdr3_aa: CASSSSPGQGTQYF
cdr3_nt: TGTGCCAGCAGCTCTAGCCCGGGACAGGGCACCCAGTACTTC

j_call: TRBJ2-5
clone_size: many
d_call: -
v_call: TRBV7-2
cdr3_aa: CASSSLAVVQETQYF
cdr3_nt: TGTGCCAGCAGCTCCCTGGCGGTGGTCCAAGAGACCCAGTACTTC

j_call: TRBJ2-2
clone_size: few
d_call: -
v_call: TRBV5-1
cdr3_aa: CASSSNRLGLNTGELFF
cdr3_nt: TGCGCCAGCAGCTCCAATCGACTAGGCCTGAACACCGGGGAGCTGTTTTTT

j_call: TRBJ2-7
clone_size: many
d_call: -
v_call: TRBV9
cdr3_aa: CASSGATDQYSYEQYF
cdr3_nt: TGTGCCAGCAGCGGAGCGACAGACCAATATTCCTACGAGCAGTACTTC

j_call: TRBJ1-5
clone_size: -
d_call: -
v_call: TRBV7-8
cdr3_aa: CASSVAGGQPQHF
cdr3_nt: TGTGCCAGCAGTGTAGCGGGGGGGCAGCCCCAGCATTTT

j_call: TRBJ1-1
clone_size: many
d_call: -
v_call: TRBV4-1
cdr3_aa: CASSQAEGKYAEAFF
cdr3_nt: TGCGCCAGCAGCCAAGCGGAAGGGAAGTACGCTGAAGCTTTCTTT

j_call: TRBJ2-2
clone_size: -
d_call: -
v_call: TRBV19
cdr3_aa: CASRRGGNTGEPFF
cdr3_nt: TGTGCCAGCCGAAGAGGGGGGAACACCGGGGAGCCGTTTTTT

j_call: TRBJ2-5
clone_size: -
d_call: -
v_call: TRBV7-2
cdr3_aa: CASSRDSRTETQYF
cdr3_nt: TGTGCCAGCAGCCGGGACTCACGCACTGAGACCCAGTACTTC

j_call: TRBJ2-5
clone_size: -
d_call: TRBD2
v_call: TRBV7-2
cdr3_aa: CASTLTSAGRETQYF
cdr3_nt: TGTGCCAGCACCTTGACTAGCGCGGGCCGGGAGACCCAGTACTTC

j_call: TRBJ2-5
clone_size: many
d_call: -
v_call: TRBV5-4
cdr3_aa: CASSLAGLPTQYF
cdr3_nt: TGTGCCAGCAGCTTGGCTGGCCTACCTACCCAGTACTTC

j_call: TRBJ1-1
clone_size: many
d_call: -
v_call: TRBV12-3/TRBV12-4
cdr3_aa: CASSLGLIGGTEAFF
cdr3_nt: TGTGCCAGCAGTTTAGGGCTAATTGGTGGCACTGAAGCTTTCTTT

j_call: TRBJ1-5
clone_size: many
d_call: -
v_call: TRBV30
cdr3_aa: CAWSEGGQPQHF
cdr3_nt: TGTGCCTGGAGTGAGGGGGGTCAGCCCCAGCATTTT

j_call: TRBJ1-1
clone_size: many
d_call: -
v_call: TRBV7-2
cdr3_aa: CASSLGTPEAFF
cdr3_nt: TGTGCCAGCAGCTTAGGGACTCCTGAAGCTTTCTTT

j_call: TRBJ2-5
clone_size: few
d_call: -
v_call: TRBV24-1
cdr3_aa: CATSDASGGAKTQYF
cdr3_nt: TGTGCCACCAGTGACGCCTCGGGGGGCGCGAAGACCCAGTACTTC

j_call: TRBJ2-5
clone_size: -
d_call: TRBD1
v_call: TRBV11-1
cdr3_aa: CASSPRYPTGVAETQYF
cdr3_nt: TGTGCCAGCAGCCCGCGATACCCTACAGGGGTTGCAGAGACCCAGTACTTC

j_call: TRBJ1-3
clone_size: many
d_call: -
v_call: TRBV6-1
cdr3_aa: CASRPDRSSGNTIYF
cdr3_nt: TGTGCCAGCAGACCCGACAGATCCTCTGGAAACACCATATATTTT

j_call: TRBJ1-1
clone_size: many
d_call: -
v_call: TRBV19
cdr3_aa: CASEGRLEAFF
cdr3_nt: TGTGCCAGCGAGGGCCGCTTAGAAGCTTTCTTT

j_call: TRBJ1-2
clone_size: -
d_call: -
v_call: TRBV30
cdr3_aa: CAWSVQIGTGGYTF
cdr3_nt: TGTGCCTGGAGTGTACAAATAGGGACTGGGGGCTACACCTTC

j_call: TRBJ2-7
clone_size: many
d_call: -
v_call: TRBV7-2
cdr3_aa: CASSGRDSLSYEQYF
cdr3_nt: TGTGCCAGCAGCGGCCGGGACTCCCTCTCCTACGAGCAGTACTTC

j_call: TRBJ1-5
clone_size: many
d_call: -
v_call: TRBV6-1
cdr3_aa: CASGMGNSQPQHF
cdr3_nt: TGTGCCAGCGGAATGGGGAACTCTCAGCCCCAGCATTTT

j_call: TRBJ2-7
clone_size: once
d_call: -
v_call: TRBV5-1
cdr3_aa: CASSLDRSDYERYF
cdr3_nt: TGCGCCAGCAGCTTGGACAGGAGTGACTACGAGCGGTACTTC

j_call: TRBJ2-2
clone_size: few
d_call: TRBD2
v_call: TRBV6-1
cdr3_aa: CASNPLAANTGELFF
cdr3_nt: TGTGCCAGCAACCCACTAGCGGCGAACACCGGGGAGCTGTTTTTT

j_call: TRBJ1-1
clone_size: many
d_call: TRBD1
v_call: TRBV7-3
cdr3_aa: CASSLTRTGVNTEAFF
cdr3_nt: TGTGCCAGCAGCTTAACGCGGACAGGGGTGAACACTGAAGCTTTCTTT

j_call: TRBJ1-1
clone_size: many
d_call: -
v_call: TRBV6-2/TRBV6-3
cdr3_aa: CASSSPQDLNTEAFF
cdr3_nt: TGTGCCAGCAGTTCGCCACAGGATTTGAACACTGAAGCTTTCTTT

j_call: TRBJ2-7
clone_size: -
d_call: -
v_call: TRBV6-2/TRBV6-3
cdr3_aa: CASSLWSGVGYEQYF
cdr3_nt: TGTGCCAGCAGTTTATGGTCCGGGGTCGGGTACGAGCAGTACTTC

j_call: TRBJ2-2
clone_size: many
d_call: -
v_call: TRBV12-3/TRBV12-4
cdr3_aa: CASSPTDFTGELFF
cdr3_nt: TGTGCCAGCAGTCCTACTGACTTCACCGGGGAGCTGTTTTTT

j_call: TRBJ1-1
clone_size: many
d_call: -
v_call: TRBV9
cdr3_aa: CASSVGGGPEAFF
cdr3_nt: TGTGCCAGCAGCGTAGGGGGGGGCCCTGAAGCTTTCTTT

j_call: TRBJ2-4
clone_size: many
d_call: -
v_call: TRBV6-2/TRBV6-3
cdr3_aa: CASNIGTTVKAKNIQYF
cdr3_nt: TGTGCCAGCAACATAGGGACGACAGTTAAAGCCAAAAACATTCAGTACTTC

j_call: TRBJ1-3
clone_size: many
d_call: -
v_call: TRBV18
cdr3_aa: CASSPEKGFSGNTIYF
cdr3_nt: TGTGCCAGCTCACCGGAAAAGGGGTTCTCTGGAAACACCATATATTTT

j_call: TRBJ1-3
clone_size: many
d_call: -
v_call: TRBV20-1
cdr3_aa: CSAREAVSGNTIYF
cdr3_nt: TGCAGTGCTAGAGAGGCCGTTTCTGGAAACACCATATATTTT

j_call: TRBJ1-1
clone_size: -
d_call: -
v_call: TRBV14
cdr3_aa: CASRESGEVAEAFF
cdr3_nt: TGTGCCAGCAGGGAGTCGGGGGAGGTTGCTGAAGCTTTCTTT

j_call: TRBJ1-2
clone_size: many
d_call: -
v_call: TRBV20-1
cdr3_aa: CSATQRDGYTF
cdr3_nt: TGCAGTGCCACCCAGAGGGATGGCTACACCTTC

j_call: TRBJ1-5
clone_size: many
d_call: -
v_call: TRBV30
cdr3_aa: CAWSGVGQPQHF
cdr3_nt: TGTGCCTGGAGTGGGGTCGGACAGCCCCAGCATTTT

j_call: TRBJ1-2
clone_size: many
d_call: -
v_call: TRBV12-3/TRBV12-4
cdr3_aa: CASSLLRGYTF
cdr3_nt: TGTGCCAGCAGTTTACTTCGTGGCTACACCTTC

j_call: TRBJ1-1
clone_size: many
d_call: -
v_call: TRBV19
cdr3_aa: CASSIGTGTTEAFF
cdr3_nt: TGTGCCAGTAGTATAGGAACGGGGACCACTGAAGCTTTCTTT

j_call: TRBJ1-5
clone_size: -
d_call: -
v_call: TRBV18
cdr3_aa: CASSPEQSGINQPQHF
cdr3_nt: TGTGCCAGCTCACCAGAACAGAGTGGAATTAATCAGCCCCAGCATTTT

j_call: TRBJ1-1
clone_size: -
d_call: -
v_call: TRBV15
cdr3_aa: CATSRDLTPDEAFF
cdr3_nt: TGTGCCACCAGCAGAGATCTTACGCCAGATGAAGCTTTCTTT

j_call: TRBJ2-7
clone_size: -
d_call: TRBD2
v_call: TRBV3-1
cdr3_aa: CASSQRTSGPSSYEQYF
cdr3_nt: TGTGCCAGCAGCCAGCGTACTAGCGGGCCCTCCTCCTACGAGCAGTACTTC

j_call: TRBJ1-6
clone_size: many
d_call: TRBD1
v_call: TRBV7-8
cdr3_aa: CASSNLGTGHSPLHF
cdr3_nt: TGTGCCAGCAGTAACTTAGGGACAGGGCACTCACCCCTCCACTTT

j_call: TRBJ2-7
clone_size: many
d_call: -
v_call: TRBV14
cdr3_aa: CASSRRPGLPGEQYF
cdr3_nt: TGTGCCAGCAGCCGGAGACCGGGTCTCCCGGGGGAGCAGTACTTC

j_call: TRBJ1-5
clone_size: many
d_call: -
v_call: TRBV6-2/TRBV6-3
cdr3_aa: CASSPLVSDQPQHF
cdr3_nt: TGTGCCAGCAGCCCCCTAGTCAGCGATCAGCCCCAGCATTTT

j_call: TRBJ2-3
clone_size: many
d_call: TRBD2
v_call: TRBV30
cdr3_aa: CAWSLLAGRTDTQYF
cdr3_nt: TGTGCCTGGAGTCTACTAGCGGGAAGGACAGATACGCAGTATTTT

j_call: TRBJ1-1
clone_size: many
d_call: -
v_call: TRBV20-1
cdr3_aa: CSARDRRGGTEAFF
cdr3_nt: TGCAGTGCTAGGGATAGAAGGGGAGGCACTGAAGCTTTCTTT

j_call: TRBJ1-1
clone_size: -
d_call: -
v_call: TRBV18
cdr3_aa: CASSPPLGLEADSVVDTEAFF
cdr3_nt: TGTGCCAGCTCACCACCTCTCGGGTTAGAGGCGGACTCAGTCGTGGACACTGAAGCTTTCTTT

j_call: TRBJ1-5
clone_size: many
d_call: -
v_call: TRBV6-2/TRBV6-3
cdr3_aa: CASSYYPLGSNQPQHF
cdr3_nt: TGTGCCAGCAGTTACTACCCACTCGGTTCCAATCAGCCCCAGCATTTT

j_call: TRBJ1-6
clone_size: many
d_call: -
v_call: TRBV9
cdr3_aa: CASSEVGNRNSPLHF
cdr3_nt: TGTGCCAGCTCCGAGGTGGGGAACAGGAATTCACCCCTCCACTTT

j_call: TRBJ1-1
clone_size: many
d_call: TRBD1
v_call: TRBV9
cdr3_aa: CASSGGDSPNTEAFF
cdr3_nt: TGTGCCAGCAGCGGGGGGGACAGCCCGAACACTGAAGCTTTCTTT

j_call: TRBJ2-7
clone_size: -
d_call: -
v_call: TRBV18
cdr3_aa: CASSPIAAPSYEQYF
cdr3_nt: TGTGCCAGCTCACCCATTGCCGCACCGTCCTACGAGCAGTACTTC

j_call: TRBJ1-1
clone_size: many
d_call: -
v_call: TRBV28
cdr3_aa: CASSFGYRANINTEAFF
cdr3_nt: TGTGCCAGCAGTTTTGGGTACAGGGCGAACATAAACACTGAAGCTTTCTTT

j_call: TRBJ1-2
clone_size: few
d_call: TRBD1
v_call: TRBV5-1
cdr3_aa: CASSADRAVGGYTF
cdr3_nt: TGCGCCAGCAGCGCGGACAGGGCGGTTGGAGGCTACACCTTC